What follows describes a single T cell receptor beta chain. Its antigen is unknown. CDR3 size: 15 residues. Germline V lookup: CDR1 LNHNV, CDR2 YYDKDF (reference sequence). These data come from a study of T cells expressing NK-cell markers. The overall study: Underlying the TCR beta repertoires were sorted CD3+CD56+NKG2C+, CD3+CD56+NKG2C- and CD3+CD56-NKG2C+ T cells. With respect to HCMV, seven of the eight sequenced donors were seropositive, and one was seronegative.

TCRdb re-called the 5' RACE reads and catalogs CDR3 proteins one per entry, DNA excluded. The sample spans about 390,000 distinct CDR3 sequences; the ten largest clones claim about 11%. Study-wide findings and caveats: Of the CD8+ T cells in six donors, roughly 1.0-7.5% belonged to dominant NKG2C+ clonotypes. There were four donors in whom these clonotypes also led the CD3+CD56-NKG2C+ fraction.

The TCR sequence derives from a woman between 50 and 59 years old in good health. The specimen was blood T cells: a sorted CD56 or NKG2C T cell subset, CD4+ or CD8+ T cells, or bulk PBMC T cells (not recorded which). The V gene is TRBV15, the J gene TRBJ2-7; TCRdb calls TRBD2, which cannot be checked without DNA. The CDR3 loop is CATSRGYGLANEQYF.